One and the same sample provided the 31 T cell receptor beta chains below, sequenced in a study of cytomegalovirus exposure and HLA in healthy donors. Researchers ran the PCR with 60 Vbeta and 13 Jbeta primers. The protocol was immunoSEQ multiplex PCR, while the TCRdb copy is restricted to in-frame clones and leaves out a portion. The sample has roughly 180,000 clones; nearly 80% are singletons. The sample was PBMCs. The receptors were sampled from a female donor in good health and CMV-seronegative.

The genes are TRBV27 and TRBJ2-2; 7 bases match TRBD1. Germline CDR1 is MNHEY and CDR2 is SMNVEV (reference sequence). Trimming removed 2 bases from V and 2 bases from J; junction bases left unmatched: 5. This CDR3 has 16 amino acids. The CDR3 region is CASSLEGAPNTGELFF. The CDR3 nucleotides read TGTGCCAGCAGTTTAGAGGGGGCCCCTAACACCGGGGAGCTGTTTTTT.

This clone was picked up a small number of times. The sample holds other DNA sequences that translate to the same CDR3. The chain couples TRBV5-1 to TRBJ2-1; 10 nucleotides line up with TRBD2. After removal of 4 bases from V and 3 bases from J, the junction contained 4 bases not matched to a gene. Germline V gene lookup returns CDR1 SGHRS and CDR2 YFSETQ. This CDR3 region has 15 residues. CDR3 in amino acids: CASSPGLADYNEQFF. The CDR3 coding sequence is TGCGCCAGCAGCCCTGGACTAGCGGACTACAATGAGCAGTTCTTC.

The table lists this clone with a few counts. This chain uses TRBV5-1 with TRBJ1-1; D might be TRBD1 (6 bases). Between the trimmed V and J ends, which lost 4 bases and 3 bases, there was a span of 13 bases. The CDR3 runs to 14 residues. Germline loops: CDR1 SGHRS, CDR2 YFSETQ. The chain's CDR3 is CASSKQGQHTEAFF. In nucleotides, the CDR3 is TGCGCCAGCAGCAAACAGGGTCAGCACACTGAAGCTTTCTTT.

The V gene is TRBV5-1, the J gene TRBJ2-1, with 10 bases identical to TRBD2. CDR3 length equals 17 residues. Trimming cost V 4 bases and J 8 bases; bases outside gene matches: 15. In germline, CDR1 is SGHRS, CDR2 YFSETQ. The CDR3 nucleotides read TGCGCCAGCAGCCCCGCCAGCGGGAGGGGACAAGGGGATGAGCAGTTCTTC. Translating gives CASSPASGRGQGDEQFF.

V usage is TRBV4-1 and J usage is TRBJ2-2; D is possibly TRBD2 (5 bases). CDR3 length equals 16 residues. V was cut by 1 base and J by 3 bases, with 12 bases left in between. The germline gives CDR1 MGHRA, CDR2 YSYEKL. DNA for the CDR3: TGCGCCAGCAGCCAAGGGGAGCGCGCTGACACCGGGGAGCTGTTTTTT. Amino acid sequence: CASSQGERADTGELFF.

This rearrangement joins TRBV5-1 to TRBJ2-3, with 16 bases identical to TRBD2. The CDR3 is 17 amino acids. V gave up 4 bases and J gave up 0 bases; unmatched junction bases: 2. Germline-derived CDR1 and CDR2 are SGHRS and YFSETQ. CDR3 loop: CASSVGLAGGSTDTQYF. In DNA, the CDR3 is TGCGCCAGCAGCGTGGGACTAGCGGGGGGGAGCACAGATACGCAGTATTTT. Variable domain in full (rest from reference TRBV5-1 and TRBJ2-3): KAGVTQTPRYLIKTRGQQVTLSCSPISGHRSVSWYQQTPGQGLQFLFEYFSETQRNKGNFPGRFSGRQFSNSRSEMNVSTLELGDSALYLCASSVGLAGGSTDTQYFGPGTRLTVL.

This rearrangement joins TRBV9 to TRBJ2-3; 9 bases fit TRBD2. V trimming: 3 bases; J trimming: 1 base; junction bases outside the gene matches: 6. Germline V CDR1 and CDR2: SGDLS, YYNGEE. CDR3 length: 16 residues. The CDR3 DNA reads TGTGCCAGCAGCGGGAGACTAGCGGAGCGCACAGATACGCAGTATTTT. This codes for CASSGRLAERTDTQYF.

This chain links TRBV28 with TRBJ1-2, with a tentative D call TRBD1 (6 bases). The ends were cut back, 8 bases at V and 3 bases at J, with 7 bases in the middle. Germline CDR1 and CDR2: MDHEN and SYDVKM. This CDR3 region has 11 residues. The CDR3 spells CASHRDYGYTF. The CDR3 DNA reads as TGTGCCAGCCACAGGGACTATGGCTACACCTTC.

The CDR3 region is CAISQDRGHGYTF. The DNA of the CDR3 is TGTGCCATCAGTCAGGACAGGGGGCATGGCTACACCTTC. The gene calls are TRBV10-3 and TRBJ1-2, with TRBD1 matching over 11 bases. The CDR3 sequence is 13 residues long. Trimming took 5 bases from V and 6 from J; bases not matched to a gene: 2. CDR1 and CDR2 from the germline V gene are ENHRY and SYGVKD.

The gene calls are TRBV10-3 and TRBJ2-2; TRBD2 agrees at 7 bases. The CDR3 has 14 amino acids. CDR1 and CDR2 from the germline V gene are ENHRY and SYGVKD. The V gene end was trimmed by 2 bases and the J gene end by 4 bases; junction bases not matched to a gene: 1. The CDR3 nucleotides read TGTGCCATCAGTGAGGGGGGGGGCACCGGGGAGCTGTTTTTT. It specifies CAISEGGGTGELFF.

The rearrangement links TRBV6-5 to TRBJ1-2; 8 nucleotides align to TRBD1. Germline lookup yields CDR1 MNHEY and CDR2 SVGAGI. V lost 5 bases, J lost 3 bases, and 5 bases stayed unmatched. The CDR3 contains 14 residues. The CDR3 DNA reads as TGTGCCAGCAGTATCAGGGGGCGAGACTATGGCTACACCTTC. Translating gives CASSIRGRDYGYTF.

The sample holds a few counts of this clone. This chain uses TRBV5-1 with TRBJ2-1, with 8 bases identical to TRBD1. The J segment lost 6 bases and the V segment lost 7 bases, leaving 12 bases of the junction unmatched. Germline CDR1 and CDR2: SGHRS and YFSETQ. This CDR3 spans 15 amino acids. CDR3 DNA: TGCGCCAGCGCTCGCGCAGGGGGCGCGGGCAATGAGCAGTTCTTC. It is translated as CASARAGGAGNEQFF.

This rearrangement joins TRBV4-3 to TRBJ2-3; TRBD2 agrees at 11 bases. The ends lost 0 bases at V and 2 bases at J; junction bases unmatched: 13. This CDR3 has 20 residues. CDR1 LGHNA and CDR2 YSLEER come from the germline V gene. DNA of the CDR3: TGCGCCAGCAGCCAAGATACTACCTTAGCGGGAGGGGGGGTCACAGATACGCAGTATTTT. Its protein product is CASSQDTTLAGGGVTDTQYF.

This clone was counted once. The chain carries TRBV6-6 and TRBJ2-1; 8 nucleotides match TRBD2. The CDR3 is 13 amino acids. Germline loops: CDR1 MNHNY, CDR2 SVGAGI (reference sequence). V was clipped by 6 bases and J by 9 bases; unmatched bases: 7. CDR3 residues: CASRSGRSREQFF. For the CDR3, the DNA is TGTGCCAGCAGGAGCGGGAGATCGCGTGAGCAGTTCTTC.

This rearrangement joins TRBV19 to TRBJ2-7, with 8 bases identical to TRBD2. Germline lookup yields CDR1 LNHDA and CDR2 SQIVND (reference sequence). The CDR3 runs to 15 residues. J lost 5 bases, V lost 3 bases, and 9 bases had no gene match. CDR3 residues: CASSMAAGGSHEQYF. The DNA for the CDR3 is TGTGCCAGTAGTATGGCGGCGGGAGGAAGCCACGAGCAGTACTTC.

The V call is TRBV19, the J call TRBJ1-5; D gene unclear. V was trimmed by 6 bases and J by 5 bases, leaving 17 bases between them. Germline V gives CDR1 LNHDA, CDR2 SQIVND (reference sequence). This CDR3 is built from 15 residues. DNA of the CDR3: TGTGCCAGTAGGGCGGGTCTAACAGAGGATCAGCCCCAGCATTTT. It is translated as CASRAGLTEDQPQHF. Together with reference TRBV19 and TRBJ1-5, the CDR3 gives the full variable domain: DGGITQSPKYLFRKEGQNVTLSCEQNLNHDAMYWYRQDPGQGLRLIYYSQIVNDFQKGDIAEGYSVSREKKESFPLTVTSAQKNPTAFYLCASRAGLTEDQPQHFGDGTRLSIL.

This clone showed up just once. The junction and the germline gene differ at one end; a read error may be behind it. This sequence joins TRBV12-5 and TRBJ2-3; a possible D gene is TRBD1 (6 bases). The CDR3 sequence is 15 residues long. CDR1 and CDR2 (germline): LGHNT, FRNRAP. The CDR3 spells CASGTGQTRTDTQYF. The CDR3 DNA sequence: TGTGCTAGTGGTACAGGACAGACTCGCACGGATACGCAGTATTTT.

This clone was detected once. This chain joins TRBV29-1 and TRBJ2-7; 11 bases align to TRBD1. Germline V lookup: CDR1 SQVTM, CDR2 ANQGSEA. V was clipped by 3 bases and J by 3 bases; unmatched bases: 4. This CDR3 region has 14 residues. DNA of the CDR3: TGCAGCGTTGAGCCCGGGACAGGGGGCTACGAGCAGTACTTC. Translated: CSVEPGTGGYEQYF.

J is TRBJ2-2 and V is TRBV9; possible D gene TRBD2, 5 bases. Deletions cut 0 bases from V and 4 bases from J, with 7 bases between. This CDR3 contains 14 residues. The V gene's germline CDR1 is SGDLS and CDR2 YYNGEE. The CDR3 DNA follows: TGTGCCAGCAGCGTAGGGACTTTCACCGGGGAGCTGTTTTTT. Its translation is CASSVGTFTGELFF.

CDR3 sequence (DNA): TGTGCCAGCAGAACGGACAGGCCAAACACCATATATTTT. It specifies CASRTDRPNTIYF. This chain connects TRBV6-6 to TRBJ1-3, with TRBD1 matching 7 bases. The CDR3 extends over 13 amino acids. V lost 6 bases, J lost 6 bases, and 5 bases stayed unmatched. Germline CDR1 reads MNHNY; CDR2 reads SVGAGI (reference sequence).

The gene calls are TRBV19 and TRBJ1-5, with 11 positions matching TRBD1. CDR3 length equals 15 residues. Per germline, CDR1 LNHDA and CDR2 SQIVND (reference sequence). With 4 bases clipped from V and 3 bases from J, the junction kept 2 bases outside the gene matches. CDR3 region: CASSRTGGDNQPQHF. For the CDR3, the DNA is TGTGCCAGTAGTAGGACAGGGGGCGACAATCAGCCCCAGCATTTT.

The J gene is TRBJ1-5, the V gene TRBV7-2, with 7 bases lining up with TRBD1. In germline, CDR1 is SGHTA, CDR2 FQGNSA. The CDR3 consists of 15 residues. The J segment lost 2 bases and the V segment lost 2 bases, leaving 3 bases of the junction unmatched. The chain's CDR3 is CASSLNGQGNQPQHF. CDR3 coding DNA: TGTGCCAGCAGCTTAAACGGACAGGGCAATCAGCCCCAGCATTTT. The variable domain in full, completed from reference TRBV7-2 and TRBJ1-5, reads GAGVSQSPSNKVTEKGKDVELRCDPISGHTALYWYRQSLGQGLEFLIYFQGNSAPDKSGLPSDRFSAERTGGSVSTLTIQRTQQEDSAVYLCASSLNGQGNQPQHFGDGTRLSIL.

J is TRBJ2-7 and V is TRBV19, with D maybe TRBD2 (5 bases). Germline V lookup: CDR1 LNHDA, CDR2 SQIVND (reference sequence). The CDR3 extends over 15 amino acids. Trimming removed 6 bases from V and 0 bases from J, with 15 bases in between. The CDR3 nucleotides read TGTGCCAGTAGACCTGGCCACGGAGGCTCCTACGAGCAGTACTTC. This codes for CASRPGHGGSYEQYF. Drawing the rest from reference TRBV19 and TRBJ2-7, the complete variable domain is DGGITQSPKYLFRKEGQNVTLSCEQNLNHDAMYWYRQDPGQGLRLIYYSQIVNDFQKGDIAEGYSVSREKKESFPLTVTSAQKNPTAFYLCASRPGHGGSYEQYFGPGTRLTVT.

This sequence joins TRBV2 and TRBJ1-1, with TRBD1 matching 8 bases. This CDR3 contains 14 residues. Per the germline V gene, CDR1 is SNHLY and CDR2 is FYNNEI. V trimming: 6 bases; J trimming: 2 bases; junction bases outside the gene matches: 5. The CDR3 sequence: CASSRDRLNTEAFF. The CDR3 DNA sequence: TGTGCCAGCAGCCGGGACAGGCTAAACACTGAAGCTTTCTTT. Drawing the rest from reference TRBV2 and TRBJ1-1, the complete variable domain is EPEVTQTPSHQVTQMGQEVILRCVPISNHLYFYWYRQILGQKVEFLVSFYNNEISEKSEIFDDQFSVERPDGSNFTLKIRSTKLEDSAMYFCASSRDRLNTEAFFGQGTRLTVV.

This chain connects TRBV9 to TRBJ1-2; 9 bases match TRBD1. CDR3 length equals 15 residues. In germline, CDR1 is SGDLS, CDR2 YYNGEE. J gave up 8 bases and V 4 bases, and 12 bases lay outside the gene matches. The CDR3 DNA follows: TGTGCCAGCAGCCAACCCCGGACAGGGGAGGGGGGCTACACCTTC. This encodes CASSQPRTGEGGYTF.

V usage is TRBV2 and J usage is TRBJ2-1; TRBD1 might be the D (5 bases). The CDR3 runs to 13 residues. Germline-derived CDR1 and CDR2 are SNHLY and FYNNEI. Trimming took off 9 bases at V and 4 bases at J, with 13 bases between the two ends. CDR3 sequence: CASNQGGYNEQFF. In DNA, the CDR3 is TGTGCCAGTAACCAGGGCGGTTACAATGAGCAGTTCTTC.

This clone was found once. The rearrangement joins TRBV7-9 to TRBJ2-3; 10 bases agree with TRBD2. The length of the CDR3 is 16 residues. J was trimmed by 6 bases and V by 2 bases; bases with no gene match: 8. Germline CDR1 reads SEHNR; CDR2 reads FQNEAQ (reference sequence). The CDR3: CASSLPIAGGWDTQYF. CDR3 DNA sequence: TGTGCCAGCAGCTTACCCATAGCGGGGGGCTGGGATACGCAGTATTTT.

The chain joins TRBV25-1 to TRBJ2-2, with 9 bases aligning to TRBD1. CDR1 and CDR2 from the germline V gene are MGHDK and SYGVNS. This CDR3 spans 16 amino acids. V was pared by 3 bases and J by 5 bases, with 7 bases of the junction left unmatched. CDR3 amino acids: CASSDPSGTGTGELFF. The CDR3 DNA reads as TGTGCCAGCAGTGACCCCTCCGGGACAGGGACCGGGGAGCTGTTTTTT. The full variable domain, completed using reference TRBV25-1 and TRBJ2-2, is EADIYQTPRYLVIGTGKKITLECSQTMGHDKMYWYQQDPGMELHLIHYSYGVNSTEKGDLSSESTVSRIRTEHFPLTLESARPSHTSQYLCASSDPSGTGTGELFFGEGSRLTVL.

In this sample, this clone turned up once. V usage is TRBV18 and J usage is TRBJ2-5; D gene unclear. Near its end, the DNA agrees better with TRBJ2-7, so the J call may be wrong. Germline loops: CDR1 KGHSH, CDR2 LQKENI. The CDR3 extends over 12 amino acids. CDR3 sequence reads: CASSPLSYEQYF. CDR3 coding DNA: TGTGCCAGCTCACCACTAAGCTACGAGCAGTACTTC.

V gene TRBV7-6 combines with J gene TRBJ2-1; a possible D gene is TRBD2 (5 bases). Germline CDR1 and CDR2: SGHVS and FNYEAQ. The CDR3 has 14 residues. V was cut by 1 base and J by 4 bases, with 8 bases left in between. CDR3 nucleotide sequence: TGTGCCAGCAGCTTAGTTACGGGATACAATGAGCAGTTCTTC. Encoded protein: CASSLVTGYNEQFF.

This chain connects TRBV7-9 to TRBJ1-1; possibly TRBD1 for D (6 bases). Germline V gene lookup returns CDR1 SEHNR and CDR2 FQNEAQ (reference sequence). V lost 1 base and J 1 base, leaving 16 bases between the germline ends. The CDR3 is 17 amino acids. The CDR3 reads CASSLEGRGAKNTEAFF. The DNA of the CDR3 is TGTGCCAGCAGCTTAGAGGGCAGGGGCGCTAAGAACACTGAAGCTTTCTTT.